Each of the 23 T cell receptor beta chains below was sequenced from the same sample in a study of blood T cell repertoires in COVID-19. Assay: immunoSEQ multiplex PCR; the TCRdb copy retains only in-frame clones and omits some. The repertoire holds tens of thousands of clones, with around 85% as singletons. The sequenced sample was peripheral blood. Receptors originate from a woman aged 70-85 years with active COVID-19.

The V gene is TRBV3-1 (or the pseudogene TRBV3-2), the J gene TRBJ2-2; D is ambiguous. V was clipped by 0 bases and J by 6 bases, with 8 bases between them. CDR1 LGHDT and CDR2 YNNKEL come from the germline V gene (reference sequence). The CDR3 contains 14 residues. CDR3 sequence (DNA): TGTGCCAGCAGCCAAGATGTCGTCGCCGGGGAGCTGTTTTTT. This codes for CASSQDVVAGELFF.

The CDR3 bases are TGCGCCAGCAGCTTGGCCTTGCGGGCAACCTACAATGAGCAGTTCTTC. The encoded protein is CASSLALRATYNEQFF. This chain connects TRBV5-1 to TRBJ2-1, with TRBD2 as a possible D gene (5 bases). With 0 bases removed from V and 2 bases from J, the gap between germline ends came to 12 bases. Looked up from germline, CDR1 is SGHRS and CDR2 is YFSETQ. This CDR3 has 16 amino acids.

This chain uses TRBV5-6 with TRBJ2-5, with 7 bases lining up with TRBD1. Germline trimming cut 1 base from V and 2 bases from J; bases unmatched to any gene: 5. The CDR3 length is 15 residues. CDR1 is SGHDT and CDR2 is YYEEEE in the germline V gene. The CDR3 bases are TGTGCCAGCAGCTTGACGTGGACAGGTCAAGAGACCCAGTACTTC. The encoded protein is CASSLTWTGQETQYF.

The chain uses TRBV11-2 and TRBJ2-2; D might be TRBD2 (5 bases). Germline V lookup: CDR1 SGHAT, CDR2 FQNNGV. Trimming removed 0 bases at V and 7 bases at J, with 9 bases between. This CDR3 is built from 14 residues. This CDR3 reads CASSLEVRDGELFF. The CDR3 coding sequence is TGTGCCAGCAGCTTAGAGGTCCGGGACGGGGAGCTGTTTTTT.

This clone was seen just once. The chain has TRBV5-1 and TRBJ1-1; TRBD1 aligns across 8 bases. CDR3 length equals 15 residues. V shed 5 bases, J shed 3 bases, and the junction held 9 bases outside the gene matches. Germline loops: CDR1 SGHRS, CDR2 YFSETQ. The CDR3 here is CASRPGQGQDTEAFF. CDR3 in DNA: TGCGCCAGCAGACCAGGACAGGGCCAGGACACTGAAGCTTTCTTT.

This rearrangement joins TRBV5-1 to TRBJ2-3; 8 bases map to TRBD2. With V trimmed by 4 bases and J by 2 bases, 6 bases remained unmatched. Germline V CDR1 and CDR2: SGHRS, YFSETQ. This CDR3 comprises 15 residues. Here the CDR3 DNA reads TGCGCCAGCAGCGGGAGACTAGCGCACACAGATACGCAGTATTTT. This sequence encodes CASSGRLAHTDTQYF.

The chain joins TRBV27 to TRBJ2-2; D remains unclear. This CDR3 contains 15 residues. Deletions cut 0 bases from V and 2 bases from J, with 7 bases between. Looked up from germline, CDR1 is MNHEY and CDR2 is SMNVEV (reference sequence). The CDR3 here is CASSLSNRNTGELFF. CDR3 in DNA: TGTGCCAGCAGTTTATCAAACAGAAACACCGGGGAGCTGTTTTTT.

This chain connects TRBV9 to TRBJ1-4; 8 nucleotides align to TRBD1. Trimming took 3 bases from V and 9 from J; bases not matched to a gene: 13. Germline V gene sequence: CDR1 SGDLS, CDR2 YYNGEE. The CDR3 is 16 amino acids. CDR3 coding DNA: TGTGCCAGCAGCGCCAGACCACGGACAGGGCCAAAAAAACTGTTTTTT. Translation gives CASSARPRTGPKKLFF.

J is TRBJ1-4 and V is TRBV28; D perhaps matches TRBD1 (5 bases). Per the germline V gene, CDR1 is MDHEN and CDR2 is SYDVKM. Trimming stripped 5 bases from V and 10 bases from J, with 20 bases between. CDR3 length equals 15 residues. The CDR3 DNA reads as TGTGCCAGCAGTCAAGGGGTATCTTTATTCGGAAAACTGTTTTTT. As protein: CASSQGVSLFGKLFF.

This chain connects TRBV24-1 to TRBJ2-1; 14 positions match TRBD2. The V and J ends lost 2 bases and 5 bases, in that order; junction bases with no gene match: 4. This CDR3 spans 17 amino acids. From germline, CDR1 is KGHDR and CDR2 SFDVKD. CDR3 DNA sequence: TGTGCCACCAGTGATTGGACTAGCGGGAGGCTTGACAATGAGCAGTTCTTC. It encodes CATSDWTSGRLDNEQFF.

The genes are TRBV5-1 and TRBJ2-2; 8 nucleotides match TRBD1. The V gene's germline CDR1 is SGHRS and CDR2 YFSETQ. V shed 4 bases and J 6 bases; nucleotides not matched to a gene: 8. The CDR3 is 15 amino acids. CDR3 sequence (DNA): TGCGCCAGCAGCGCCCGGACAGGGAGTCCCGGGGAGCTGTTTTTT. It encodes CASSARTGSPGELFF. The full variable domain, with the rest looked up from reference TRBV5-1 and TRBJ2-2, is KAGVTQTPRYLIKTRGQQVTLSCSPISGHRSVSWYQQTPGQGLQFLFEYFSETQRNKGNFPGRFSGRQFSNSRSEMNVSTLELGDSALYLCASSARTGSPGELFFGEGSRLTVL.

The CDR3 loop reads CASSSGLAVREAQYF. As DNA, the CDR3 is TGTGCCAGCAGCTCGGGACTAGCGGTCCGCGAGGCCCAGTACTTC. The gene calls are TRBV5-4 and TRBJ2-5, with TRBD2 matching 11 bases. The CDR3 covers 15 residues. The V gene end was trimmed by 3 bases and the J gene end by 9 bases; junction bases not matched to a gene: 10. Germline lookup yields CDR1 SGHNT and CDR2 YYREEE (reference sequence).

Only one count was recorded for this clone. The CDR3 loop is CASSHRTGVDYEQYF. The CDR3 DNA sequence: TGCGCCAGCAGTCATCGGACGGGAGTCGACTACGAGCAGTACTTC. The chain couples TRBV23-1 to TRBJ2-7, with D perhaps matching TRBD2 (6 bases). TRBV23-1 is noted as an ORF with a role that remains uncertain. V was trimmed by 3 bases and J by 3 bases, leaving 15 bases between them. The CDR3 is made up of 15 amino acids.

The chain carries TRBV6-5 and TRBJ2-7, with 9 bases fitting TRBD1. The CDR3 is 15 amino acids. Germline loops: CDR1 MNHEY, CDR2 SVGAGI. V was clipped by 7 bases and J by 5 bases; unmatched bases: 12. The CDR3 coding sequence is TGTGCCAGCACACCCGGGGGGACAGGGTCCCACGAGCAGTACTTC. Amino acids: CASTPGGTGSHEQYF.

The chain links TRBV2 to TRBJ1-5; D is unresolved. This CDR3 region has 13 residues. The germline V gene encodes CDR1 SNHLY and CDR2 FYNNEI. V dropped 3 bases and J dropped 8 bases, with 11 bases sitting between them. The CDR3 spells CASSESVTEPQHF. Here the CDR3 DNA reads TGTGCCAGCAGTGAGTCGGTTACGGAGCCCCAGCATTTT.

This chain links TRBV24-1 with TRBJ1-2; D remains ambiguous. The CDR3 spans 12 residues. Germline CDR1 KGHDR, CDR2 SFDVKD. V lost 5 bases and J lost 6, with 9 bases in between. In DNA form, the CDR3 reads TGTGCCACCAGTGGCGTTGATGATGGCTACACCTTC. Its translation is CATSGVDDGYTF.

The rearrangement links TRBV7-2 to TRBJ2-3, with unresolved D. Trimming cost V 2 bases and J 2 bases, with 14 bases left between them. This CDR3 spans 16 amino acids. Germline CDR1 is SGHTA and CDR2 is FQGNSA. The CDR3 nucleotides are TGTGCCAGCAGCTTACGTCCCTTACGAGACACAGATACGCAGTATTTT. It encodes CASSLRPLRDTDTQYF.

The rearrangement links TRBV18 to TRBJ2-7; 11 bases line up with TRBD2. The CDR3 is 14 residues long. The trim removed 4 bases at V and 7 bases at J, leaving 6 bases unmatched. Germline V lookup: CDR1 KGHSH, CDR2 LQKENI. Written as DNA, the CDR3 is TGTGCCAGCTCACAACTAGCGGGAGTAAGAGAGCAGTACTTC. The encoded protein is CASSQLAGVREQYF.

This clone was recorded only once. The chain is built from TRBV10-3 and TRBJ2-7; 11 positions agree with TRBD2. Trimming removed 3 bases from V and 4 bases from J; junction bases left unmatched: 11. Germline CDR1 is ENHRY and CDR2 is SYGVKD. The CDR3 is made up of 17 amino acids. The CDR3 loop reads CAISDRATSGTPYEQYF. The CDR3 nucleotides read TGTGCCATCAGTGATCGGGCGACTAGCGGGACTCCATACGAGCAGTACTTC.

This chain joins TRBV11-3 and TRBJ2-7; 10 bases match TRBD1. Unmatched junction bases numbered 6, after V lost 3 bases and J lost 4 bases. CDR1 and CDR2 from the germline V gene are SGHNT and YENEEA. CDR3 length: 15 amino acids. The DNA for the CDR3 is TGTGCCAGCAGCTTTTCCGGGACAGGGGAATACGAGCAGTACTTC. Its translation: CASSFSGTGEYEQYF.

The genes are TRBV29-1 and TRBJ1-4; a possible D gene is TRBD1 (5 bases). The germline CDR1 and CDR2 sequences are SQVTM and ANQGSEA. V gave up 4 bases and J gave up 10 bases, with 16 bases separating them. The CDR3 loop spans 13 amino acids. CDR3 loop: CSVGRATGGKLFF. The CDR3 DNA reads as TGCAGCGTTGGACGCGCCACCGGGGGAAAACTGTTTTTT.

The chain employs TRBV7-9 and TRBJ1-1; TRBD1 aligns across 7 bases. V was pared by 5 bases and J by 3 bases, with 9 bases of the junction left unmatched. Germline V gives CDR1 SEHNR, CDR2 FQNEAQ (reference sequence). This CDR3 contains 15 residues. The CDR3 DNA sequence: TGTGCCAGCAGCCCCCTGGGGGACAGTTACACTGAAGCTTTCTTT. It translates to CASSPLGDSYTEAFF.

The V gene is TRBV11-2, the J gene TRBJ2-5, with D unresolved. Germline CDR1 reads SGHAT; CDR2 reads FQNNGV. The V gene lost 5 bases and the J gene lost 4 bases, with 14 bases spanning the gap. The CDR3 loop spans 14 amino acids. The CDR3 loop reads CASSPQWARETQYF. The CDR3 DNA reads as TGTGCCAGCAGCCCTCAGTGGGCGCGAGAGACCCAGTACTTC.